Each of the 17 T cell receptor beta chains below was sequenced from the same sample in a study of OX40 agonist ivuxolimab in advanced cancers. Library method: the immunoSEQ multiplex PCR assay. Sourced from immuneACCESS, this table was stored by TCRdb with only in-frame sequences that have V and J called. A share of the clones is absent; for the studies checked, an unresolved V gene accounts for under half, and the remainder has no known explanation. Counted in this sample were about 46,000 clones; around nine tenths of them appeared once. The ten largest make up 11% to 15% of the sample. This material consisted of CD4+ or CD8+ T cells sorted from blood, taken in a trial of the OX40 agonist ivuxolimab. These receptors were taken from an adult with an advanced solid tumor such as melanoma, head and neck, liver or kidney cancer.

The chain carries TRBV15 and TRBJ2-1, with 8 bases identical to TRBD2. CDR3 size: 16 residues. The germline V gene encodes CDR1 LNHNV and CDR2 YYDKDF (reference sequence). Trimming cost V 6 bases and J 1 base; bases outside gene matches: 8. The CDR3 protein is CATRDRSGRSYNEQFF. Here the CDR3 DNA reads TGTGCCACCAGAGATAGGAGCGGGAGATCCTACAATGAGCAGTTCTTC.

The chain employs TRBV15 and TRBJ2-6; no clear D. The CDR3 length is 15 residues. Trimming left V 8 bases short and J 1 base short, with 12 bases between. Germline lookup yields CDR1 LNHNV and CDR2 YYDKDF (reference sequence). This CDR3 is CATGDLLSGANVLTF. The CDR3 nucleotides read TGTGCCACCGGAGACTTGCTTTCTGGGGCCAACGTCCTGACTTTC.

This chain connects TRBV28 to TRBJ1-2, with 10 bases matching TRBD1. The germline V gene encodes CDR1 MDHEN and CDR2 SYDVKM. The CDR3 totals 18 residues. The V segment lost 4 bases and the J segment 2 bases; nucleotides outside the gene matches: 13. The CDR3, as DNA: TGTGCCAGCAGTTCGCCGGGACAGGGGCCCATTATGAACTATGGCTACACCTTC. Amino acids: CASSSPGQGPIMNYGYTF.

This chain links TRBV11-3 with TRBJ2-2; D gene uncertain. This CDR3 comprises 14 residues. V dropped 6 bases and J dropped 4 bases, with 12 bases sitting between them. Germline V CDR1 and CDR2: SGHNT, YENEEA. CDR3 DNA: TGTGCCAGCAGTCGACGGTCAGTCACCGGGGAGCTGTTTTTT. Residues: CASSRRSVTGELFF.

The CDR3, as DNA: TGTGCCAGCAGCTTAGCCCCGACCGGACTCTCCTACGAGCAGTACTTC. It yields the protein CASSLAPTGLSYEQYF. The chain combines TRBV7-9 with TRBJ2-7; D may be TRBD2 (5 bases). Germline CDR1 is SEHNR and CDR2 is FQNEAQ (reference sequence). Trimming removed 0 bases at V and 0 bases at J, with 12 bases between. This CDR3 has 16 amino acids.

The rearrangement uses TRBV5-1 and TRBJ2-3; D call uncertain. The CDR3 is 18 residues long. Germline V gives CDR1 SGHRS, CDR2 YFSETQ. The ends were cut back, 4 bases at V and 4 bases at J, with 25 bases in the middle. CDR3 nucleotides: TGCGCCAGCAGCCTCTTCCGGATTCAACCAACCAAACCAGATACGCAGTATTTT. This gives the protein CASSLFRIQPTKPDTQYF.

This rearrangement joins TRBV7-3 to TRBJ1-1; 7 bases align to TRBD1. The germline gives CDR1 SGHTA, CDR2 FQGTGA. The CDR3 spans 15 residues. V trimming: 5 bases; J trimming: 5 bases; junction bases outside the gene matches: 11. The CDR3 sequence: CASSVNRGSLTEAFF. The DNA for the CDR3 is TGTGCCAGCAGCGTGAACAGGGGAAGTCTGACTGAAGCTTTCTTT. Drawing the rest from reference TRBV7-3 and TRBJ1-1, the complete variable domain is GAGVSQTPSNKVTEKGKYVELRCDPISGHTALYWYRQSLGQGPEFLIYFQGTGAADDSGLPNDRFFAVRPEGSVSTLKIQRTERGDSAVYLCASSVNRGSLTEAFFGQGTRLTVV.

This rearrangement joins TRBV19 to TRBJ2-2; 10 positions match TRBD2. This CDR3 is 14 amino acids long. Germline CDR1 is LNHDA and CDR2 is SQIVND (reference sequence). The J segment lost 4 bases and the V segment lost 10 bases, leaving 6 bases of the junction unmatched. The DNA of the CDR3 is TGTGCCACAAAGAGCGGGAGGGCCACCGGGGAGCTGTTTTTT. Translated, it gives CATKSGRATGELFF.

This rearrangement joins TRBV4-1 to TRBJ1-2, with a tentative D call TRBD1 (6 bases). This CDR3 has 16 residues. Germline assignment: CDR1 MGHRA and CDR2 YSYEKL. V was pared by 1 base and J by 2 bases, with 14 bases between. CDR3 amino acids: CASSQAETGTNYGYTF. The CDR3 DNA reads TGCGCCAGCAGCCAAGCCGAGACCGGGACAAACTATGGCTACACCTTC.

The chain employs TRBV4-1 and TRBJ2-7; 9 bases fit TRBD2. The J segment lost 5 bases and the V segment lost 2 bases, leaving 7 bases of the junction unmatched. This CDR3 contains 15 residues. CDR1 and CDR2 from the germline V gene are MGHRA and YSYEKL. CDR3 DNA sequence: TGCGCCAGCAGCCAAAGAGGGACTAGCTTTCACGAGCAGTACTTC. Protein sequence: CASSQRGTSFHEQYF.

This clone came up once. V and J are TRBV30 and TRBJ1-6; 9 bases fit TRBD1. CDR1 is GTSNPN and CDR2 is SVGIG in the germline V gene (reference sequence). The CDR3 totals 14 residues. The V segment lost 3 bases and the J segment 9 bases; nucleotides outside the gene matches: 6. In DNA, the CDR3 is TGTGCCTGGAGGTGGAGGACAGGGGCTTCACCCCTCCACTTT. It translates to CAWRWRTGASPLHF.

This clone was detected only a few times. The rearrangement joins TRBV7-2 to TRBJ2-7, with TRBD2 identical over 8 bases. The CDR3 loop spans 13 amino acids. The germline V gene encodes CDR1 SGHTA and CDR2 FQGNSA. J lost 6 bases, V lost 5 bases, and 6 bases had no gene match. The CDR3 DNA sequence: TGTGCCAGCAGCCGGGGGGGGCCCCTCGAGCAGTACTTC. Translated: CASSRGGPLEQYF.

This clone was observed a single time. This CDR3 is CASSNQGLRTDTQYF. The CDR3 DNA is TGTGCCAGCAGCAACCAGGGGTTAAGAACAGATACGCAGTATTTT. The chain links TRBV27 to TRBJ2-3; D is possibly TRBD1 (6 bases). Germline V gives CDR1 MNHEY, CDR2 SMNVEV (reference sequence). The CDR3 is made up of 15 amino acids. V was shortened by 6 bases and J by 3 bases, with 16 bases between the two germline ends.

V is TRBV27 and J is TRBJ2-5; no firm D call. Germline CDR1 is MNHEY and CDR2 is SMNVEV (reference sequence). Trimming took off 9 bases at V and 0 bases at J, with 11 bases between the two ends. CDR3 size: 13 residues. CDR3 protein: CASSRKYQETQYF. The CDR3 DNA sequence: TGTGCCAGTAGCAGAAAGTACCAAGAGACCCAGTACTTC.

V is TRBV30 and J is TRBJ1-5, with D hard to call. The CDR3 covers 16 residues. Germline-derived CDR1 and CDR2 are GTSNPN and SVGIG (reference sequence). The V end was cut by 0 bases, the J end by 7 bases, with 19 bases between. The CDR3, as DNA: TGTGCCTGGAGTGTATGGGAGAGACACGGACGACAGCCCCAGCATTTT. Translated, it gives CAWSVWERHGRQPQHF.

V usage is TRBV28 and J usage is TRBJ1-4; 10 bases are shared with TRBD1. Germline V gene lookup returns CDR1 MDHEN and CDR2 SYDVKM. V shed 5 bases, J shed 2 bases, and the junction held 11 bases outside the gene matches. The CDR3 length is 18 residues. CDR3 region: CASSKGTGVFRTNEKLFF. In nucleotides, the CDR3 is TGTGCCAGCAGTAAAGGGACAGGGGTATTCCGGACTAATGAAAAACTGTTTTTT.

The chain joins TRBV10-2 to TRBJ1-1; D is ambiguous. CDR1 and CDR2 from the germline V gene are WSHSY and SAAADI. The CDR3 totals 11 residues. V was cut by 2 bases and J by 5 bases, with 3 bases left in between. The CDR3 spells CASSERTEAFF. The CDR3 region has the DNA TGCGCCAGCAGTGAGAGGACTGAAGCTTTCTTT.